The rows below give T cell receptor beta chains drawn from one sample of a study of shared clonotypes between healthy human individuals. This table comes from immunoSEQ multiplex PCR, and its TCRdb copy is limited to in-frame clones, with some not included. The table lists hundreds of thousands of clones, around 97% of them singletons. Material for sequencing was naive CD4+ T cells sorted from blood. The receptors come from a woman younger than 45 in good health. Each CDR3 is given with its conserved first and last residue. A D gene is named only where the DNA matches it firmly. Clone size appears in some rows only: once, few, many, or a class for an expanded clone.

TRBV28	TRBD2	once	TRBJ2-5	CAISGSGPETQYF	TGTGCCATCAGCGGGAGCGGTCCAGAGACCCAGTACTTC
TRBV18	.	.	TRBJ2-7	CASSPGGLPPEQYF	TGTGCCAGCTCACCTGGGGGCTTACCCCCCGAGCAGTACTTC
TRBV10-1	TRBD2	.	TRBJ2-6	CASSPAGGGANVLTF	TGCGCCAGCAGCCCAGCGGGGGGAGGGGCCAACGTCCTGACTTTC
TRBV7-2	TRBD1	.	TRBJ2-1	CASRSTGGFYNEQFF	TGTGCCAGCAGAAGTACAGGGGGATTTTACAATGAGCAGTTCTTC
TRBV7-9	.	.	TRBJ2-5	CASSGSIETQYF	TGTGCCAGCAGCGGGTCAATAGAGACCCAGTACTTC
TRBV7-3	TRBD2	.	TRBJ2-2	CASSSEPGLAANTGELFF	TGTGCCAGCAGCTCTGAGCCGGGACTAGCGGCGAACACCGGGGAGCTGTTTTTT
TRBV29-1	TRBD2	.	TRBJ2-5	CSVEGRTSWETQYF	TGCAGCGTTGAAGGCCGGACTAGCTGGGAGACCCAGTACTTC
TRBV11-2	.	.	TRBJ2-7	CASSLGRVSSYEQYF	TGTGCCAGCAGCTTAGGGCGGGTTTCCTCCTACGAGCAGTACTTC
TRBV11-2	TRBD2	.	TRBJ2-1	CASRASGGAYNEQFF	TGTGCCAGCAGGGCTAGCGGGGGAGCCTACAATGAGCAGTTCTTC
TRBV13	TRBD2	.	TRBJ2-3	CASSSSLGGSSTDTQYF	TGTGCCAGCAGCTCGTCCCTTGGCGGGAGTTCGACAGATACGCAGTATTTT
TRBV6-6	TRBD1	.	TRBJ2-7	CASRQGGADEQYF	TGTGCCAGCAGGCAAGGGGGCGCGGACGAGCAGTACTTC
TRBV25-1	.	.	TRBJ2-7	CASSEFQDRTYEQYF	TGTGCCAGCAGTGAATTCCAGGACAGAACCTACGAGCAGTACTTC